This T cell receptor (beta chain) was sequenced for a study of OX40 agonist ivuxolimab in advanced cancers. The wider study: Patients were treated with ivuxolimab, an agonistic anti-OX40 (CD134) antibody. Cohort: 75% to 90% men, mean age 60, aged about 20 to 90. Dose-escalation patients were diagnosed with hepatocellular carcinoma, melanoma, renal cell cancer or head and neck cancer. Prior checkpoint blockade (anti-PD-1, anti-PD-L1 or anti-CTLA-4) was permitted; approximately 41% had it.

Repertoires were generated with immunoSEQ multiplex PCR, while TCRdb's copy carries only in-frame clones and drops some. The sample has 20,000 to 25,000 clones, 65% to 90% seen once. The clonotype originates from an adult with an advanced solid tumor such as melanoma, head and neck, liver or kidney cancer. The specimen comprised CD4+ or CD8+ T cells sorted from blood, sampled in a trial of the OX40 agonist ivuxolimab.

CDR3 loop: CASSRTDNYGYTF. In DNA form, the CDR3 reads TGTGCCAGCAGTCGGACGGACAACTATGGCTACACCTTC. This chain uses TRBV5-4 with TRBJ1-2; no firm D call. Germline V gives CDR1 SGHNT, CDR2 YYREEE (reference sequence). The CDR3 covers 13 residues. Trimming took 5 bases from V and 2 from J, leaving 10 bases between them.